The 2 T cell receptor beta chains in this list originate from one sample, sequenced in a study of blood T cells in healthy people across ages. Primed by a sample-barcoded 5' primer and a J-beta primer mix, a second PCR proceeded for 7 to 11 cycles. TCRdb independently ran MiXCR on the 5' RACE reads; one entry per CDR3 protein. The repertoire has hundreds of thousands of distinct CDR3 sequences, 20% to 30% of them found once; the top ten carry around 3%. These sequences were also reported in another study, on T cells of mothers and their children.

Material: blood. The receptors derive from a boy aged 5-17 years in good health.

This chain links TRBV7-6 with TRBJ2-5; D is perhaps TRBD2 (5 bases). The end of the DNA is better explained by TRBJ2-1, so the J call may be wrong. The CDR3 consists of 14 residues. In germline, CDR1 is SGHVS, CDR2 FNYEAQ. This chain's CDR3 is CASSLVPLVDEQFF. DNA of the CDR3: TGTGCCAGCAGCTTAGTTCCACTAGTCGATGAGCAGTTCTTC.

This clonotype was seen only a few times. V is TRBV2 and J is TRBJ2-4; D unresolved. This CDR3 spans 14 amino acids. The germline CDR1 and CDR2 sequences are SNHLY and FYNNEI. V dropped 6 bases and J dropped 0 bases, with 9 bases sitting between them. This CDR3 is CASRKLLAKNIQYF. CDR3 DNA: TGTGCCAGCAGGAAGTTGCTAGCCAAAAACATTCAGTACTTC.